Reported below is one T cell receptor beta chain. The sample belongs to a study of blood T cell repertoires in COVID-19. Study information: PBMCs, B-cell-depleted T cells, or T cells were the source of the cDNA or gDNA that made up the material.

Original processing methods: Quantification of nucleated cells was approximated via reference gene primer amplification. Sequencing was performed with immunoSEQ multiplex PCR; in TCRdb, only in-frame clones are kept and a portion is missing. The D gene and trimming were derived from the DNA, and the V and J assignments and clone size from that table. The sample yields roughly 260,000 clones, approximately 86% seen once. Self-reported history from a screening survey and questionnaire set each donor's cohort. Recovered status applied to Cohort 3 donors who had two consecutive negative PCRs. It also applied to those with clearance or with symptom resolution. Between the trimmed V and J ends, which lost 9 bases and 2 bases, there was a span of 13 bases. The germline CDR1 and CDR2 sequences are SNHLY and FYNNEI. This CDR3 has 13 amino acids.

This TCR came from a woman aged 18-30 years who had recovered from COVID-19. This chain links TRBV2 with TRBJ2-5; TRBD2 might be the D (6 bases). Sequencing was carried out using PBMCs or T cells enriched from blood (not recorded which). CDR3 DNA: TGTGCCAGTCCTTCGGAGGGGCAAGAGACCCAGTACTTC. It specifies CASPSEGQETQYF.